The 16 T cell receptor beta chains listed next were all sequenced from one sample in a study of CD8+ T cells in alopecia areata (dated by TCRdb to 2016 to 2019). In the paper's terms, the time point label means: 24 weeks on oral tofacitinib. What the treatment or condition label conveys for this sample: oral pan-JAK inhibitor, 5-10 mg twice daily. Libraries were prepared through the immunoSEQ multiplex PCR assay. RNA was extracted from all samples and reverse transcribed into cDNA, which served as template for TCR sequencing. The clones in this table, taken by TCRdb from immuneACCESS, are in-frame only. Not every clone is retained; where verified, under half of the shortfall comes from an unresolved V gene, and the cause of the rest is unknown. For this sample the table gives some 110,000 clones, of which less than 75% were detected only once. The top ten clonotypes cover more than 10% of the sample.

This material consisted of CD8+ T cells sorted from blood, taken at week 24, from a patient treated with tofacitinib. These receptors were taken from a human donor with alopecia areata.

This clone appeared a few times. The chain links TRBV30 to TRBJ1-1; D gene uncertain. Trimming took off 5 bases at V and 5 bases at J, with 15 bases between the two ends. This CDR3 is 13 amino acids long. Germline lookup yields CDR1 GTSNPN and CDR2 SVGIG (reference sequence). CDR3 residues: CAWEGGFVTEAFF. The CDR3 nucleotides read TGTGCCTGGGAGGGAGGGTTCGTGACTGAAGCTTTCTTT. The entire variable domain, with the rest obtained from reference TRBV30 and TRBJ1-1, is as follows: SQTIHQWPATLVQPVGSPLSLECTVEGTSNPNLYWYRQAAGRGLQLLFYSVGIGQISSEVPQNLSASRPQDRQFILSSKKLLLSDSGFYLCAWEGGFVTEAFFGQGTRLTVV.

Only one count was recorded for this clone. The chain links TRBV5-4 to TRBJ1-1, with D unresolved. Germline CDR1 SGHNT, CDR2 YYREEE (reference sequence). The CDR3 is made up of 13 amino acids. With 6 bases removed from V and 5 bases from J, the gap between germline ends came to 14 bases. CDR3 DNA sequence: TGTGCCAGCACCTGGGAGGGCGCGACTGAAGCTTTCTTT. This gives the protein CASTWEGATEAFF.

CDR3 in amino acids: CASSQDRGAGANVLTF. The CDR3 DNA follows: TGCGCCAGCAGCCAAGATCGGGGGGCTGGGGCCAACGTCCTGACTTTC. This chain connects TRBV4-3 to TRBJ2-6; 7 nucleotides align to TRBD2. The CDR3 totals 16 residues. Germline assignment: CDR1 LGHNA and CDR2 YSLEER. The V segment lost 0 bases and the J segment 2 bases; nucleotides outside the gene matches: 1.

This sequence joins TRBV15 and TRBJ1-1; D perhaps matches TRBD1 (6 bases). Germline CDR1 and CDR2: LNHNV and YYDKDF (reference sequence). This CDR3 has 16 amino acids. Between the trimmed V and J ends, which lost 1 base and 2 bases, there was a span of 14 bases. CDR3 region: CATSRVGGQGNTEAFF. CDR3 coding DNA: TGTGCCACCAGCAGAGTCGGGGGACAAGGTAACACTGAAGCTTTCTTT.

J is TRBJ2-1 and V is TRBV9; TRBD2 aligns across 7 bases. The length of the CDR3 is 15 residues. V trimming: 7 bases; J trimming: 0 bases; junction bases outside the gene matches: 7. Germline V gene lookup returns CDR1 SGDLS and CDR2 YYNGEE. CDR3: CASSRGVPSYNEQFF. DNA for the CDR3: TGTGCCAGCTCCCGGGGGGTCCCCTCCTACAATGAGCAGTTCTTC.

This clone was seen only once. The chain couples TRBV4-1 to TRBJ2-5; D remains ambiguous. The germline gives CDR1 MGHRA, CDR2 YSYEKL. The CDR3 covers 15 residues. Trimming took off 0 bases at V and 0 bases at J, with 8 bases between the two ends. The CDR3 protein is CASSQDEANQETQYF. The CDR3 DNA reads TGCGCCAGCAGCCAAGATGAAGCTAACCAAGAGACCCAGTACTTC.

The V and J genes are TRBV9 and TRBJ2-2, with D possibly matching TRBD1 (5 bases). V lost 1 base, J lost 1 base, and 11 bases lay in between. The CDR3 runs 16 residues. CDR1 and CDR2 (germline): SGDLS, YYNGEE. CDR3 sequence: CASSVRKGMNTGELFF. In DNA form, the CDR3 reads TGTGCCAGCAGCGTAAGGAAGGGGATGAACACCGGGGAGCTGTTTTTT.

The rearrangement joins TRBV5-6 to TRBJ2-7; 8 bases are a match to TRBD1. CDR1 and CDR2 from the germline V gene are SGHDT and YYEEEE. There are 15 residues in the CDR3. V lost 4 bases and J lost 3; bases outside the gene matches: 9. CDR3 sequence (DNA): TGTGCCAGCAGCCACGGGGAAACAGGGGGCTACGAGCAGTACTTC. This codes for CASSHGETGGYEQYF.

A single count supports this clone. This chain connects TRBV30 to TRBJ1-2; 7 bases map to TRBD1. The junction had 8 bases not matched to a gene; V was cut back by 0 bases and J by 4 bases. CDR1 is GTSNPN and CDR2 is SVGIG in the germline V gene (reference sequence). The CDR3 loop spans 15 amino acids. The CDR3 DNA reads TGTGCCTGGAGTGTTTTCGAGGGGGCTGGCTATGGCTACACCTTC. Encoded protein: CAWSVFEGAGYGYTF. Full variable domain (outside the CDR3, taken from reference TRBV30 and TRBJ1-2): SQTIHQWPATLVQPVGSPLSLECTVEGTSNPNLYWYRQAAGRGLQLLFYSVGIGQISSEVPQNLSASRPQDRQFILSSKKLLLSDSGFYLCAWSVFEGAGYGYTFGSGTRLTVV.

This clone occurred a few times. The rearrangement links TRBV29-1 to TRBJ1-2; D unresolved. The ends were cut back, 2 bases at V and 6 bases at J, with 16 bases in the middle. CDR1 is SQVTM, CDR2 ANQGSEA, per germline. The CDR3 length is 14 residues. CDR3 nucleotides: TGCAGCGTTGAACGTGATCAGGCTTGGAATGGCTACACCTTC. It codes for CSVERDQAWNGYTF. The entire variable domain, with the rest obtained from reference TRBV29-1 and TRBJ1-2, is as follows: SAVISQKPSRDICQRGTSLTIQCQVDSQVTMMFWYRQQPGQSLTLIATANQGSEATYESGFVIDKFPISRPNLTFSTLTVSNMSPEDSSIYLCSVERDQAWNGYTFGSGTRLTVV.

This chain uses TRBV27 with TRBJ2-4; unclear D gene. V lost 2 bases and J lost 1, with 6 bases in between. The V gene's germline CDR1 is MNHEY and CDR2 SMNVEV (reference sequence). The CDR3 is 14 amino acids. Here the CDR3 reads CASSLLGAKNIQYF. The CDR3 DNA is TGTGCCAGCAGTTTACTGGGGGCCAAAAACATTCAGTACTTC.

CDR3 DNA: TGTGCCACCAGCGAGGACAGGGACTACGAGCAGTACTTC. Its translation: CATSEDRDYEQYF. V usage is TRBV15 and J usage is TRBJ2-7; TRBD1 aligns across 8 bases. V was pared by 5 bases and J by 3 bases, with 3 bases of the junction left unmatched. Germline-derived CDR1 and CDR2 are LNHNV and YYDKDF (reference sequence). The CDR3 extends over 13 amino acids.

The chain carries TRBV30 and TRBJ2-1, with 7 bases identical to TRBD2. The CDR3 consists of 16 residues. Losses at the gene ends were 5 bases for V and 9 bases for J; bases not matched to a gene: 19. Per germline, CDR1 GTSNPN and CDR2 SVGIG (reference sequence). The CDR3 sequence is CAWVGRGTSIRAEQFF. DNA of the CDR3: TGTGCCTGGGTTGGGCGGGGGACCTCGATTCGGGCTGAGCAGTTCTTC.

This clone has only a few counts. The rearrangement joins TRBV4-1 to TRBJ2-1; TRBD2 matches at 8 bases. Trimming removed 1 base from V and 3 bases from J; junction bases left unmatched: 8. The CDR3 runs 17 residues. From germline, CDR1 is MGHRA and CDR2 YSYEKL. The DNA of the CDR3 is TGCGCCAGCAGCCAAGGAATTGCGGGGGGACTCTACAATGAGCAGTTCTTC. Encoded protein: CASSQGIAGGLYNEQFF.

The chain carries TRBV6-5 and TRBJ1-4, with D possibly being TRBD1 (5 bases). Trimming cost V 3 bases and J 8 bases, with 13 bases left between them. CDR3 length equals 14 residues. The V gene's germline CDR1 is MNHEY and CDR2 SVGAGI. DNA for the CDR3: TGTGCCAGCAGTTATATGGGGGGTGGGGAAAAACTGTTTTTT. Its protein is CASSYMGGGEKLFF.

This clone was observed a handful of times. The rearrangement links TRBV7-8 to TRBJ1-1, with D perhaps TRBD1 (5 bases). The germline gives CDR1 SGHVS, CDR2 FQNEAQ. Trimming removed 2 bases from V and 11 bases from J, with 9 bases in between. The CDR3 loop spans 11 amino acids. As DNA, the CDR3 is TGTGCCAGCAGCTTACTAGGGGATGCTTTCTTT. It codes for CASSLLGDAFF.